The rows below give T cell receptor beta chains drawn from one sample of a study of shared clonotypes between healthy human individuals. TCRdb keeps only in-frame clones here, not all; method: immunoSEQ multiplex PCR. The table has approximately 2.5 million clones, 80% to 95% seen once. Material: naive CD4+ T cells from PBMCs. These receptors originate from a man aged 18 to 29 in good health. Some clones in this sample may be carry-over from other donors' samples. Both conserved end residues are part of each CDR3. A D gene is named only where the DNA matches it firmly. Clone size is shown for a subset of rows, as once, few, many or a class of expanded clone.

CDR3nt: TGTGCCAGCAGTGAAAGCGGGAGGGGACAGCACGAGCAGTACTTC; CDR3aa: CASSESGRGQHEQYF; abundance: -; v_gene: TRBV2; d_gene: TRBD2; j_gene: TRBJ2-7
CDR3nt: TGTGCCAGCAGCGTGGACAGGGGCGACACTGAAGCTTTCTTT; CDR3aa: CASSVDRGDTEAFF; abundance: -; v_gene: TRBV5-4; d_gene: TRBD1; j_gene: TRBJ1-1
CDR3nt: TGTGCCAGCAGAACGGACAGTAATCAGCCCCAGCATTTT; CDR3aa: CASRTDSNQPQHF; abundance: -; v_gene: TRBV6-6; d_gene: -; j_gene: TRBJ1-5
CDR3nt: TGTGCCAGCAGCCCCGGAGCGGGAGGGCCGGGTGAGCAGTTCTTC; CDR3aa: CASSPGAGGPGEQFF; abundance: once; v_gene: TRBV5-4; d_gene: TRBD2; j_gene: TRBJ2-1
CDR3nt: TGTGCCAGCAGTTTATGGGGGACAGACGTATTCGCTAGCAATCAGCCCCAGCATTTT; CDR3aa: CASSLWGTDVFASNQPQHF; abundance: -; v_gene: TRBV27; d_gene: TRBD1; j_gene: TRBJ1-5
CDR3nt: TGCGCCAGCAGCCTAGGACTAGCGGGAGGCTACGAGCAGTACTTC; CDR3aa: CASSLGLAGGYEQYF; abundance: once; v_gene: TRBV5-1; d_gene: TRBD2; j_gene: TRBJ2-7
CDR3nt: TGTGCCAGCAGTTTATGGATGGCCCCAAAGGGACTCAAAACCTACGAGCAGTACTTC; CDR3aa: CASSLWMAPKGLKTYEQYF; abundance: -; v_gene: TRBV28; d_gene: -; j_gene: TRBJ2-7
CDR3nt: TGTGCCAGCAGTCCCGGGACTAGCGGACACAATGAGCAGTTCTTC; CDR3aa: CASSPGTSGHNEQFF; abundance: -; v_gene: TRBV6-5; d_gene: TRBD2; j_gene: TRBJ2-1
CDR3nt: TGTGCCAGTAGTATTCCCGGGACAGGGCGGGAGCTGTTTTTT; CDR3aa: CASSIPGTGRELFF; abundance: -; v_gene: TRBV19; d_gene: TRBD1; j_gene: TRBJ2-2
CDR3nt: TGTGCCAGCAGCCCATCAGGGACTAGCGTCAATGAGCAGTTCTTC; CDR3aa: CASSPSGTSVNEQFF; abundance: once; v_gene: TRBV11-3; d_gene: TRBD2; j_gene: TRBJ2-1
CDR3nt: TGTGCCAGCAGAGAGCAGGGCCACTCACCCCTCCACTTT; CDR3aa: CASREQGHSPLHF; abundance: once; v_gene: TRBV25-1; d_gene: -; j_gene: TRBJ1-6
CDR3nt: TGTGCCAGCAGCCAAGTTGACAGGGACGTAAGTGAGCAGTTCTTC; CDR3aa: CASSQVDRDVSEQFF; abundance: -; v_gene: TRBV4-2; d_gene: TRBD1; j_gene: TRBJ2-1
CDR3nt: TGTGCCAGCAGGGGGACAGGCTATGGCTACACCTTC; CDR3aa: CASRGTGYGYTF; abundance: -; v_gene: TRBV6-1; d_gene: TRBD1; j_gene: TRBJ1-2
CDR3nt: TGTGCCAGCAGCTTAACCGGGACAGGGAGCGAGCAGTACTTC; CDR3aa: CASSLTGTGSEQYF; abundance: -; v_gene: TRBV5-6; d_gene: TRBD1; j_gene: TRBJ2-7
CDR3nt: TGTGCCAGCTCCCCCGGGACTAGAGATGAGCAGTTCTTC; CDR3aa: CASSPGTRDEQFF; abundance: -; v_gene: TRBV18; d_gene: TRBD2; j_gene: TRBJ2-1
CDR3nt: TGTGCCGGAAGTCCACGGGGCGCTTACGGCTACACCTTC; CDR3aa: CAGSPRGAYGYTF; abundance: -; v_gene: TRBV19; d_gene: -; j_gene: TRBJ1-2
CDR3nt: TGTGCCAGTAGTATGCCAGTCACTGGGGCCAACGTCCTGACTTTC; CDR3aa: CASSMPVTGANVLTF; abundance: -; v_gene: TRBV19; d_gene: -; j_gene: TRBJ2-6
CDR3nt: TGTGCCAGCAGTCAGCCTGTCGGTACCTACGAGCAGTACTTC; CDR3aa: CASSQPVGTYEQYF; abundance: -; v_gene: TRBV2; d_gene: -; j_gene: TRBJ2-7
CDR3nt: TGTGCCAGCAGCTTGGGACTAGCGGGAGTAAATGAGCAGTTCTTC; CDR3aa: CASSLGLAGVNEQFF; abundance: -; v_gene: TRBV11-3; d_gene: TRBD2; j_gene: TRBJ2-1
CDR3nt: TGTGCCAGCTCACCGTCTCTAGCGGGAGGGGGGTCCTACGAGCAGTACTTC; CDR3aa: CASSPSLAGGGSYEQYF; abundance: -; v_gene: TRBV18; d_gene: TRBD2; j_gene: TRBJ2-7
CDR3nt: TGTGCCAGTAGTTATGGTTCGGAGACCCAGTACTTC; CDR3aa: CASSYGSETQYF; abundance: -; v_gene: TRBV19; d_gene: -; j_gene: TRBJ2-5
CDR3nt: TGTGCCACCAGCAGGGAAATCAGGGGTAGCGGAAACACCATATATTTT; CDR3aa: CATSREIRGSGNTIYF; abundance: -; v_gene: TRBV15; d_gene: -; j_gene: TRBJ1-3
CDR3nt: TGTGCCAGCGGATACAGGGCCCTTCTCTATGGCTACACCTTC; CDR3aa: CASGYRALLYGYTF; abundance: -; v_gene: TRBV28; d_gene: -; j_gene: TRBJ1-2
CDR3nt: TGTGCCAGCAGTCAGGGACTAGCGGAGGGCATTGAGTATTTT; CDR3aa: CASSQGLAEGIEYF; abundance: -; v_gene: TRBV2; d_gene: TRBD2; j_gene: TRBJ2-3
CDR3nt: TGCGCCAGCAGCCCCGGACTCCTGAGCTCCTACGAGCAGTACTTC; CDR3aa: CASSPGLLSSYEQYF; abundance: -; v_gene: TRBV5-1; d_gene: -; j_gene: TRBJ2-7
CDR3nt: TGTGCCATCAGTGAAGAACCGAGGGGTAGACTTGGCTACACCTTC; CDR3aa: CAISEEPRGRLGYTF; abundance: -; v_gene: TRBV10-3; d_gene: -; j_gene: TRBJ1-2
CDR3nt: TGCGCCAGCAGCCGGTTTCGGGACTCCCAAGAGACCCAGTACTTC; CDR3aa: CASSRFRDSQETQYF; abundance: -; v_gene: TRBV4-1; d_gene: -; j_gene: TRBJ2-5
CDR3nt: TGTGCCAGCAGCCCCGTTTACAGGGGGATCTACAATGAGCAGTTCTTC; CDR3aa: CASSPVYRGIYNEQFF; abundance: once; v_gene: TRBV7-9; d_gene: TRBD1; j_gene: TRBJ2-1
CDR3nt: TGTGCCACCTCGATTAGCGGTTGGGCAGATACGCAGTATTTT; CDR3aa: CATSISGWADTQYF; abundance: -; v_gene: TRBV2; d_gene: -; j_gene: TRBJ2-3
CDR3nt: TGTGCCAGCAGCTCGGGACAGGCGAACACTGAAGCTTTCTTT; CDR3aa: CASSSGQANTEAFF; abundance: -; v_gene: TRBV11-3; d_gene: TRBD1; j_gene: TRBJ1-1
CDR3nt: TGCGCCAGCAGCATGGACAGGGGGCGGACTAGCGGGGAGCTGTTTTTT; CDR3aa: CASSMDRGRTSGELFF; abundance: -; v_gene: TRBV5-1; d_gene: TRBD1; j_gene: TRBJ2-2
CDR3nt: TGTGCCAGCAATAACGCCGGAAACACCATATATTTT; CDR3aa: CASNNAGNTIYF; abundance: -; v_gene: TRBV28; d_gene: -; j_gene: TRBJ1-3
CDR3nt: TGTGCCAGCAATACGAGGGGAGAGACCCAGTACTTC; CDR3aa: CASNTRGETQYF; abundance: -; v_gene: TRBV28; d_gene: -; j_gene: TRBJ2-5
CDR3nt: TGTGCCAGTAGTTCGATGGGGGTGGGGGATCAGCCCCAGCATTTT; CDR3aa: CASSSMGVGDQPQHF; abundance: -; v_gene: TRBV19; d_gene: -; j_gene: TRBJ1-5
CDR3nt: TGCGCCAGCAGCAGGGACAGGGGCTCTGGAAACACCATATATTTT; CDR3aa: CASSRDRGSGNTIYF; abundance: -; v_gene: TRBV5-1; d_gene: TRBD1; j_gene: TRBJ1-3
CDR3nt: TGCGCCAGCAGCTTGCTGGGGACAGATACGCAGTATTTT; CDR3aa: CASSLLGTDTQYF; abundance: -; v_gene: TRBV5-1; d_gene: -; j_gene: TRBJ2-3
CDR3nt: TGTGCCAGCACCTGGGGGGGCCTCAGACCCTACGAGCAGTACTTC; CDR3aa: CASTWGGLRPYEQYF; abundance: -; v_gene: TRBV28; d_gene: -; j_gene: TRBJ2-7
CDR3nt: TGTGCCAGCAGTGCGGGGCCCTATGGCTACACCTTC; CDR3aa: CASSAGPYGYTF; abundance: -; v_gene: TRBV28; d_gene: -; j_gene: TRBJ1-2
CDR3nt: TGCAGCGTCGAACGGACAGGGGGGGAGACCCAGTACTTC; CDR3aa: CSVERTGGETQYF; abundance: -; v_gene: TRBV29-1; d_gene: TRBD1; j_gene: TRBJ2-5
CDR3nt: TGTGCCAGCAGCCAAGACCCCGCGATAAGCACAGATACGCAGTATTTT; CDR3aa: CASSQDPAISTDTQYF; abundance: -; v_gene: TRBV4-2; d_gene: -; j_gene: TRBJ2-3
CDR3nt: TGTGCCAGCACCCCGGCCAGCGGCTCCTACAATGAGCAGTTCTTC; CDR3aa: CASTPASGSYNEQFF; abundance: -; v_gene: TRBV9; d_gene: -; j_gene: TRBJ2-1
CDR3nt: TGTGCCAGCAGCTTACAGTCCCACGAGCAGTACTTC; CDR3aa: CASSLQSHEQYF; abundance: -; v_gene: TRBV7-8; d_gene: -; j_gene: TRBJ2-7